A single sample is the source of the 28 T cell receptor beta chains below, sequenced in a study of Graves' ophthalmopathy and Graves' hyperthyroidism. The TCR beta CDR3 regions underwent amplification from RNA transcripts. Scientists carried out first-round RT-PCR using HTBI primers and then a second-round multiplex PCR. One entry per CDR3 protein results from TCRdb running MiXCR on the multiplex PCR reads. The repertoire includes roughly 420,000 distinct CDR3 sequences, more than 20% of them detected once, and roughly 3% sits in the top ten. Material: peripheral blood. These receptors were obtained from a woman between 18 and 29 years old with stable Graves' hyperthyroidism.

This clonotype was detected only a few times. This chain links TRBV30 with TRBJ1-5; D is unresolved. This CDR3 contains 11 residues. Trimming stripped 8 bases from V and 5 bases from J, with 10 bases between. Per germline, CDR1 GTSNPN and CDR2 SVGIG (reference sequence). The CDR3 region has the DNA TGTGCCACGGGCGAGGATCAGCCCCAGCATTTT. Amino acid sequence: CATGEDQPQHF.

In this sample, this clonotype turned up many times. This sequence joins TRBV30 and TRBJ1-2; possible D gene TRBD1, 6 bases. V was cut by 3 bases and J by 6 bases, with 17 bases left in between. Per the germline V gene, CDR1 is GTSNPN and CDR2 is SVGIG (reference sequence). The CDR3 loop spans 14 amino acids. CDR3 sequence (DNA): TGTGCCTGGAGCTGGGGTCGACAGGATCATGGCTACACCTTC. This codes for CAWSWGRQDHGYTF.

As concerns this clonotype: Just one base apart from a much larger clone, this may be a read error. The chain links TRBV12-3 or TRBV12-4 to TRBJ1-2; no definite D call. This CDR3 spans 13 amino acids. Trimming removed 6 bases from V and 2 bases from J, with 10 bases in between. Written as DNA, the CDR3 is TGTGCCAGCAGGGCGGCGACCAACTATGGCTACACCTTC. This codes for CASRAATNYGYTF.

The rearrangement uses TRBV4-1 and TRBJ2-7; 9 bases match TRBD1. Germline loops: CDR1 MGHRA, CDR2 YSYEKL. Trimming removed 6 bases from V and 6 bases from J; junction bases left unmatched: 18. The CDR3 totals 17 residues. This chain's CDR3 is CASSHRPGQGPLGEQYF. The CDR3 DNA sequence: TGCGCCAGCAGTCATCGTCCGGGACAGGGACCCCTAGGCGAGCAGTACTTC.

This chain uses TRBV24-1 with TRBJ2-5; a weak D match, TRBD2 (5 bases). V was cut by 5 bases and J by 0 bases, with 6 bases left in between. This CDR3 has 13 amino acids. The germline V gene has CDR1 KGHDR and CDR2 SFDVKD. CDR3 amino acids: CATSGGYQETQYF. The CDR3 DNA sequence: TGTGCCACCAGTGGAGGGTACCAAGAGACCCAGTACTTC.

Details on this clonotype: A much larger clone sits a single nucleotide away, making a read error possible. This CDR3 is CASSGQGASNIKYF. Here the CDR3 DNA reads TGTGCCAGCAGTGGACAGGGGGCGTCGAACATTAAGTACTTC. V is TRBV28 and J is TRBJ2-4; TRBD1 agrees at 11 bases. CDR1 is MDHEN and CDR2 is SYDVKM in the germline V gene. The CDR3 contains 14 residues.

This clonotype came up many times. This chain uses TRBV20-1 with TRBJ2-7; TRBD1 matches 8 bases. The ends lost 3 bases at V and 3 bases at J; junction bases unmatched: 10. Looked up from germline, CDR1 is DFQATT and CDR2 is SNEGSKA (reference sequence). This CDR3 has 15 amino acids. Here the CDR3 reads CSARSLRQGSYEQYF. In DNA form, the CDR3 reads TGCAGTGCTAGGTCCCTAAGACAGGGGAGCTACGAGCAGTACTTC.

This clonotype was found many times. The chain combines TRBV19 with TRBJ1-3; possibly TRBD1 for D (5 bases). Trimming removed 4 bases from V and 2 bases from J, with 12 bases in between. CDR3 length equals 15 residues. In germline, CDR1 is LNHDA, CDR2 SQIVND (reference sequence). Written as DNA, the CDR3 is TGTGCCAGTAGTACTGGTGGGGCAGCTGGAAACACCATATATTTT. Amino acid sequence: CASSTGGAAGNTIYF.

CDR3 protein: CASGTWGNQPQHF. Here the CDR3 DNA reads TGTGCCAGTGGGACCTGGGGCAATCAGCCCCAGCATTTT. This sequence joins TRBV19 and TRBJ1-5, with D possibly TRBD1 on 5 matching bases. The CDR3 is 13 amino acids. Germline values: CDR1 LNHDA, CDR2 SQIVND (reference sequence). Trimming pared 8 bases from V and 2 bases from J, leaving 10 bases between.

This clonotype was detected ten times or more. The chain employs TRBV7-2 and TRBJ2-7; tentatively, D is TRBD2 (6 bases). There are 16 residues in the CDR3. Deletions cut 5 bases from V and 0 bases from J, with 17 bases between. From germline, CDR1 is SGHTA and CDR2 FQGNSA. The CDR3 spells CASSQKRVKTSYEQYF. CDR3 DNA: TGTGCCAGCAGCCAAAAGCGGGTGAAAACCTCCTACGAGCAGTACTTC.

This clonotype was seen many times. V and J are TRBV11-2 and TRBJ2-2, with a tentative D call TRBD2 (5 bases). The germline V and J ends were trimmed by 1 base and 4 bases, with 16 bases remaining between them. Germline loops: CDR1 SGHAT, CDR2 FQNNGV. The CDR3 runs to 17 residues. The CDR3 is CASSLVPLGGSTGELFF. The CDR3 coding sequence is TGTGCCAGCAGCTTAGTCCCATTGGGTGGGAGCACCGGGGAGCTGTTTTTT. The full variable domain, in which reference TRBV11-2 and TRBJ2-2 provide the parts outside the CDR3, is EAGVAQSPRYKIIEKRQSVAFWCNPISGHATLYWYQQILGQGPKLLIQFQNNGVVDDSQLPKDRFSAERLKGVDSTLKIQPAKLEDSAVYLCASSLVPLGGSTGELFFGEGSRLTVL.

This clonotype occurred many times. The gene calls are TRBV6-5 and TRBJ2-6, with D uncertain. Germline loops: CDR1 MNHEY, CDR2 SVGAGI. CDR3 size: 13 residues. V gave up 6 bases and J gave up 4 bases, with 7 bases separating them. CDR3 protein: CASRVRGANVLTF. Here the CDR3 DNA reads TGTGCCAGCAGAGTGAGGGGGGCCAACGTCCTGACTTTC.

This clonotype has ten or more counts. The chain carries TRBV20-1 and TRBJ1-1; D call uncertain. The CDR3 is 14 residues long. Germline assignment: CDR1 DFQATT and CDR2 SNEGSKA (reference sequence). The V gene lost 0 bases and the J gene lost 0 bases, with 8 bases spanning the gap. The CDR3 sequence: CSARDMRVNTEAFF. DNA of the CDR3: TGCAGTGCTAGAGATATGCGGGTGAACACTGAAGCTTTCTTT.

The chain employs TRBV12-3 or TRBV12-4 and TRBJ2-7; D may match TRBD1 or TRBD2 (5 bases each). This CDR3 has 14 residues. The germline V and J ends were trimmed by 2 bases and 3 bases, with 11 bases remaining between them. CDR3 sequence: CASSLRDARYEQYF. CDR3 DNA: TGTGCCAGCAGTTTACGGGACGCCCGCTACGAGCAGTACTTC.

The table lists this clonotype with many counts. The gene calls are TRBV10-2 and TRBJ2-7, with TRBD1 matching 9 bases. The CDR3 loop spans 16 amino acids. Germline trimming cut 1 base from V and 5 bases from J; bases unmatched to any gene: 9. Germline assignment: CDR1 WSHSY and CDR2 SAAADI. The CDR3 DNA follows: TGCGCCAGCAGTGAGTTTCCGGGACAGGGAGGGAACGAGCAGTACTTC. Its protein product is CASSEFPGQGGNEQYF.

This chain connects TRBV6-5 to TRBJ1-5; D is uncertain. The CDR3 contains 14 residues. V gave up 4 bases and J gave up 0 bases, with 7 bases separating them. The germline V gene has CDR1 MNHEY and CDR2 SVGAGI. CDR3 amino acids: CASSLRDSNQPQHF. The CDR3 DNA is TGTGCCAGCAGTTTGCGAGATAGCAATCAGCCCCAGCATTTT.

The table lists this clonotype with a few counts. The rearrangement links TRBV20-1 to TRBJ2-2, with D possibly matching TRBD1 (5 bases). Germline V gene sequence: CDR1 DFQATT, CDR2 SNEGSKA (reference sequence). This CDR3 comprises 13 residues. The CDR3 bases are TGCAGCGCCCGACAGATGAACACCGGGGAGCTGTTTTTT. The encoded protein is CSARQMNTGELFF.

There are many counts of this clonotype. This chain links TRBV7-3 with TRBJ1-1; no definite D call. CDR3 length equals 13 residues. The V end lost 8 bases, the J end lost 3 bases, and 13 bases lay between the germline ends. CDR1 SGHTA and CDR2 FQGTGA come from the germline V gene. CDR3 sequence: CASSQGGDTEAFF. The CDR3 DNA follows: TGTGCCAGCTCTCAAGGTGGGGACACTGAAGCTTTCTTT.

This clonotype was seen at least ten times. The rearrangement joins TRBV20-1 to TRBJ2-5; no clear D gene. V lost 1 base to trimming and J lost 4 bases, with 16 bases between them. CDR1 is DFQATT and CDR2 is SNEGSKA in the germline V gene (reference sequence). CDR3 length: 15 residues. CDR3 DNA: TGCAGTGCTAGAGGTTCGGTCCCCGGCGGAGAGACCCAGTACTTC. Protein: CSARGSVPGGETQYF.

This clonotype appeared many times. The rearrangement joins TRBV6-5 to TRBJ2-7; TRBD1 aligns across 10 bases. Germline CDR1 MNHEY, CDR2 SVGAGI. With 5 bases clipped from V and 4 bases from J, the junction kept 5 bases outside the gene matches. The CDR3 extends over 14 amino acids. DNA for the CDR3: TGTGCCAGCAGTAGGACAGGGGGAGGTTACGAGCAGTACTTC. Protein sequence: CASSRTGGGYEQYF.

This clonotype was detected many times. This chain links TRBV28 with TRBJ1-1; a weak D match, TRBD1 (5 bases). With 6 bases removed from V and 5 bases from J, the gap between germline ends came to 25 bases. Germline-derived CDR1 and CDR2 are MDHEN and SYDVKM. This CDR3 is built from 17 residues. CDR3 sequence reads: CASRSGPKGRARTEAFF. The CDR3 nucleotides read TGTGCCAGCAGATCCGGGCCCAAGGGGAGGGCGAGAACTGAAGCTTTCTTT.

V is TRBV4-2 and J is TRBJ1-1, with 7 bases lining up with TRBD1. The CDR3 runs 18 residues. Germline assignment: CDR1 LGHNA and CDR2 YNFKEQ. V was clipped by 1 base and J by 3 bases; unmatched bases: 14. The CDR3 is CASSQGAPLQGRDTEAFF. CDR3 coding DNA: TGTGCCAGCAGCCAAGGGGCCCCCCTACAGGGGAGGGACACTGAAGCTTTCTTT.

V and J are TRBV10-3 and TRBJ2-7; D is unresolved. Trimming cost V 2 bases and J 3 bases, with 8 bases left between them. The V gene's germline CDR1 is ENHRY and CDR2 SYGVKD. The CDR3 covers 13 residues. The CDR3 region has the DNA TGTGCCATCAGTGAGAAGGCCTACTACGAGCAGTACTTC. Its translation is CAISEKAYYEQYF.

The chain couples TRBV5-1 to TRBJ1-1; D not certain. The CDR3 loop spans 13 amino acids. CDR1 and CDR2 from the germline V gene are SGHRS and YFSETQ. V was pared by 2 bases and J by 6 bases, with 11 bases between. The DNA of the CDR3 is TGCGCCAGCAGCTTCTACGGGAGCGCTGAAGCTTTCTTT. This gives the protein CASSFYGSAEAFF.

This clonotype showed up just a few times. This chain links TRBV7-2 with TRBJ1-3; the D is unclear. This CDR3 has 15 residues. Trimming removed 2 bases at V and 4 bases at J, with 12 bases between. Germline CDR1 is SGHTA and CDR2 is FQGNSA. CDR3 nucleotides: TGTGCCAGCAGCTTACCCGGGTCTCGGGGAAACACCATATATTTT. Its translation is CASSLPGSRGNTIYF.

This rearrangement joins TRBV20-1 to TRBJ1-2; no reliable D call. Germline CDR1 reads DFQATT; CDR2 reads SNEGSKA (reference sequence). V lost 4 bases to trimming and J lost 4 bases, with 13 bases between them. The CDR3 length is 13 residues. CDR3 nucleotide sequence: TGCAGTGCTACGCCAGACGCGGCCTATGGCTACACCTTC. It encodes CSATPDAAYGYTF.

This clonotype was seen repeatedly, ten times or more. The chain employs TRBV5-1 and TRBJ2-7; possibly TRBD2 for D (6 bases). Germline-derived CDR1 and CDR2 are SGHRS and YFSETQ. The CDR3 totals 13 residues. Trimming cost V 4 bases and J 7 bases, with 15 bases left between them. CDR3 DNA: TGCGCCAGCAGCCACGGGACTGCACGGGAGCAGTACTTC. It codes for CASSHGTAREQYF. The full variable domain, its missing parts supplied by reference TRBV5-1 and TRBJ2-7, is KAGVTQTPRYLIKTRGQQVTLSCSPISGHRSVSWYQQTPGQGLQFLFEYFSETQRNKGNFPGRFSGRQFSNSRSEMNVSTLELGDSALYLCASSHGTAREQYFGPGTRLTVT.

This clonotype showed up many times. The chain is built from TRBV15 and TRBJ2-5; 9 nucleotides align to TRBD2. Germline-derived CDR1 and CDR2 are LNHNV and YYDKDF (reference sequence). The CDR3 contains 17 residues. J gave up 0 bases and V 3 bases, and 8 bases lay outside the gene matches. The CDR3 DNA reads TGTGCCACCAGCAGGGGCCAACTAGCGGGTCACCAAGAGACCCAGTACTTC. It is translated as CATSRGQLAGHQETQYF.